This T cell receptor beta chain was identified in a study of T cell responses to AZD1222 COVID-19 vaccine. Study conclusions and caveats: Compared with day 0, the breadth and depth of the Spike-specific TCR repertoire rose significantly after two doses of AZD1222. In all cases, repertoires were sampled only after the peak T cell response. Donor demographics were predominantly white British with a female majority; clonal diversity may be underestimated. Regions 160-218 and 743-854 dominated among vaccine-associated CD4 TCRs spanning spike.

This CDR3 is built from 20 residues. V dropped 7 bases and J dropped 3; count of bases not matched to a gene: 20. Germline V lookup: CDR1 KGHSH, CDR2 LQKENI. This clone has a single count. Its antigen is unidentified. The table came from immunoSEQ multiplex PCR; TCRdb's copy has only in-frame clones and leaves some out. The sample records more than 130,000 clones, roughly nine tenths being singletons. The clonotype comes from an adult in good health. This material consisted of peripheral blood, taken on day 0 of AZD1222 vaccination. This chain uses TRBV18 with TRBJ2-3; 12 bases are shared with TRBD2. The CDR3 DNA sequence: TGTGCCAGCTTAATCAAATCTAGCGGGGGGGGCCGGCGACTAACAGATACGCAGTATTTT. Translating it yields CASLIKSSGGGRRLTDTQYF.